Listed below are T cell receptor beta chains from one sample, sequenced in a study of PD-1 blockade in classical Hodgkin lymphoma. Generated by immunoSEQ multiplex PCR, the TCRdb table keeps only in-frame clones and is missing some. The profile covers some 13,000 clones, with around 87% appearing a single time and roughly 35% taken by the ten largest. Sequencing used peripheral blood mononuclear cells (PBMCs), obtained at baseline. These receptors were taken from a human donor with classical Hodgkin lymphoma. Each CDR3 is given with its conserved first and last residue. D genes are given only for firm matches. Size is stated for part of the rows, as once, few or many counts, or as a class when the clone is expanded.

V: TRBV27; D: TRBD2; J: TRBJ2-1; size: NA; length: 15; DNA: TGTGCCAGCAGTGCCGGGACTAGCGGGATTAATGAGCAGTTCTTC; CDR3: CASSAGTSGINEQFF
V: TRBV14; D: NA; J: TRBJ1-1; size: NA; length: 12; DNA: TGTGCCAGCAGTAAAAGAGGACGTGAAGCTTTCTTT; CDR3: CASSKRGREAFF
V: TRBV18; D: NA; J: TRBJ2-1; size: NA; length: 18; DNA: TGTGCCAGCTCACCCCTCTACTCAGGGCCTCGGGTGGGGGGTGAGCAGTTCTTC; CDR3: CASSPLYSGPRVGGEQFF
V: TRBV19; D: TRBD1; J: TRBJ2-2; size: NA; length: 13; DNA: TGTGCCAGCCGACAGGGAAACACCGGGGAGCTGTTTTTT; CDR3: CASRQGNTGELFF
V: TRBV15; D: NA; J: TRBJ2-2; size: NA; length: 12; DNA: TGTGCCACCAGCAGAGGCCGAATGGAGCTGTTTTTT; CDR3: CATSRGRMELFF
V: TRBV5-1; D: TRBD1; J: TRBJ2-7; size: NA; length: 15; DNA: TGCGCCAGCAGCTGGAGGACAGGGGGCGTTTACGAGCAGTACTTC; CDR3: CASSWRTGGVYEQYF
V: TRBV20-1; D: NA; J: TRBJ1-5; size: few; length: 11; DNA: TGCAGTGCTAGAGATCGACGGGCCCAGCATTTT; CDR3: CSARDRRAQHF
V: TRBV19; D: NA; J: TRBJ2-5; size: NA; length: 13; DNA: TGTGCCAGTAAGGGGGTGGATCGGGAGACCCAGTACTTC; CDR3: CASKGVDRETQYF
V: TRBV6-5; D: NA; J: TRBJ1-1; size: NA; length: 14; DNA: TGTGCCAGCCGGCGGGGACGTAGGTACACTGAAGCTTTCTTT; CDR3: CASRRGRRYTEAFF
V: TRBV11-2; D: TRBD2; J: TRBJ2-2; size: NA; length: 16; DNA: TGTGCCAGCAGCTTAACTAGCGGGGGGTGGAATAAGGAGCTGTTTTTT; CDR3: CASSLTSGGWNKELFF
V: TRBV7-3; D: NA; J: TRBJ2-2; size: NA; length: 13; DNA: TGTGCCAGCAGCTTCGGAATGAACGGGGAGCTGTTTTTT; CDR3: CASSFGMNGELFF
V: TRBV7-9; D: TRBD1; J: TRBJ1-4; size: NA; length: 14; DNA: TGTGCCAGCAGCTCGGACAGGGGTCGCGAAAAACTGTTTTTT; CDR3: CASSSDRGREKLFF
V: TRBV9; D: TRBD2; J: TRBJ2-7; size: once; length: 14; DNA: TGTGCCAGCAGCGCCGGGACTACTACCTACGAGCAGTACTTC; CDR3: CASSAGTTTYEQYF
V: TRBV9; D: NA; J: TRBJ1-1; size: NA; length: 14; DNA: TGTGCCAGCAGCCCGACCCCTGCGAACACTGAAGCTTTCTTT; CDR3: CASSPTPANTEAFF
V: TRBV9; D: NA; J: TRBJ1-1; size: NA; length: 15; DNA: TGTGCCAGCAGCCGACGGGGGAGGGGGAACACTGAAGCTTTCTTT; CDR3: CASSRRGRGNTEAFF
V: TRBV10-2; D: NA; J: TRBJ1-2; size: NA; length: 13; DNA: TGCGCCAGCAGTCGGGGAGAACTCTATGGCTACACCTTC; CDR3: CASSRGELYGYTF
V: TRBV5-4; D: NA; J: TRBJ2-5; size: NA; length: 13; DNA: TGTGCCAGCAGTCACCCTAGCAGCGAGACCCAGTACTTC; CDR3: CASSHPSSETQYF
V: TRBV7-3; D: TRBD1; J: TRBJ1-2; size: few; length: 14; DNA: TGTGCCAGCAGCACGGGGACAGGGAACTATGGCTACACCTTC; CDR3: CASSTGTGNYGYTF
V: TRBV28; D: NA; J: TRBJ2-5; size: NA; length: 14; DNA: TGTGCCAGCAGAATGTTCGTCGGCGAAGAGACCCAGTACTTC; CDR3: CASRMFVGEETQYF
V: TRBV9; D: NA; J: TRBJ1-1; size: few; length: 18; DNA: TGTGCCAGCAGCAATGGGGGGGCCTCTACACAGATGAACACTGAAGCTTTCTTT; CDR3: CASSNGGASTQMNTEAFF
V: TRBV5-1; D: NA; J: TRBJ1-2; size: NA; length: 16; DNA: TGCGCCAGCAGCTTGGACTCCTGGGGGGAAACTTATGGCTACACCTTC; CDR3: CASSLDSWGETYGYTF
V: TRBV6-5; D: NA; J: TRBJ1-2; size: NA; length: 10; DNA: TGTGCCAGCAGGGGGTATGGCTACACCTTC; CDR3: CASRGYGYTF
V: TRBV5-1; D: TRBD2; J: TRBJ2-1; size: NA; length: 16; DNA: TGCGCCAGCAGCACCTCGCCGGGACTAGCGAGGGATGAGCAGTTCTTC; CDR3: CASSTSPGLARDEQFF
V: TRBV28; D: NA; J: TRBJ1-6; size: NA; length: 13; DNA: TGTGCCAGCAGTTTAGCAGGGGACTCACCCCTCCACTTT; CDR3: CASSLAGDSPLHF
V: TRBV7-8; D: NA; J: TRBJ2-7; size: NA; length: 14; DNA: TGTGCCAGCAGCTTAGTTCAGGGGTCCTACGAGCAGTACTTC; CDR3: CASSLVQGSYEQYF
V: TRBV9; D: NA; J: TRBJ2-7; size: NA; length: 16; DNA: TGTGCCAGCAGCGTAGAGTCCCGACTAGACTCCTACGAGCAGTACTTC; CDR3: CASSVESRLDSYEQYF
V: TRBV5-1; D: NA; J: TRBJ2-1; size: NA; length: 16; DNA: TGCGCCAGCAGCTTCTCCTTAGACAGTCTCTTCAATGAGCAGTTCTTC; CDR3: CASSFSLDSLFNEQFF
V: TRBV5-1; D: TRBD1; J: TRBJ2-2; size: once; length: 16; DNA: TGCGCCAGCAGGACAGGGACCGATACGAACACCGGGGAGCTGTTTTTT; CDR3: CASRTGTDTNTGELFF
V: TRBV6-1; D: NA; J: TRBJ2-3; size: NA; length: 14; DNA: TGTGCCATCTCGAGTGCGGGGGCCCATGGTACGCAGTATTTT; CDR3: CAISSAGAHGTQYF
V: TRBV19; D: NA; J: TRBJ1-1; size: NA; length: 17; DNA: TGTGCCAGTAGTGAGGGGCCGCGTGGTGTAGGGAACACTGAAGCTTTCTTT; CDR3: CASSEGPRGVGNTEAFF
V: TRBV5-1; D: TRBD1; J: TRBJ1-1; size: NA; length: 13; DNA: TGCGCCAGCAGCAATGACAGGGTCTCTGAAGCTTTCTTT; CDR3: CASSNDRVSEAFF
V: TRBV9; D: NA; J: TRBJ2-3; size: NA; length: 15; DNA: TGTGCCAGCAGCGCCGACCTCCCAATGTCGGATACGCAGTATTTT; CDR3: CASSADLPMSDTQYF
V: TRBV14; D: NA; J: TRBJ2-7; size: NA; length: 11; DNA: TGTGCCAGCAGCCGCGGGTACGAGCAGTACTTC; CDR3: CASSRGYEQYF
V: TRBV11-2; D: NA; J: TRBJ1-1; size: NA; length: 13; DNA: TGTGCCAGCATCAAAACAGGATACGTTGAAGCTTTCTTT; CDR3: CASIKTGYVEAFF
V: TRBV14; D: TRBD1; J: TRBJ1-2; size: NA; length: 13; DNA: TGTGCCAGCAGCCCCGGGACAGCATATGGCTACACCTTC; CDR3: CASSPGTAYGYTF
V: TRBV7-8; D: TRBD1; J: TRBJ1-5; size: once; length: 14; DNA: TGTGCCAGCAGCTCACAGGGGAGGTATCAGCCCCAGCATTTT; CDR3: CASSSQGRYQPQHF